These 6 T cell receptor beta chains originate from one sample sequenced in a study of blood T cell repertoires in COVID-19. Sequencing used immunoSEQ multiplex PCR; TCRdb keeps in-frame clones, though not all of them. The repertoire holds 80,000 to 100,000 clones, roughly 86% seen once, with 10% in the top ten. Sequencing was carried out using peripheral blood. Source of these receptors: a man aged 50 to 60 with acute or convalescent COVID-19.

V usage is TRBV3-1 (or the pseudogene TRBV3-2) and J usage is TRBJ2-5; D remains ambiguous. Trimming took off 8 bases at V and 2 bases at J, with 15 bases between the two ends. This CDR3 has 14 residues. Germline-derived CDR1 and CDR2 are LGHDT and YNNKEL (reference sequence). CDR3 loop: CASGSGTIQETQYF. For the CDR3, the DNA is TGTGCCAGCGGATCGGGTACCATTCAAGAGACCCAGTACTTC.

The rearrangement uses TRBV14 and TRBJ2-2; D not certain. Trimming took 0 bases from V and 3 from J, leaving 11 bases between them. This CDR3 has 16 residues. Germline V gives CDR1 SGHDN, CDR2 FVKESK. CDR3 nucleotides: TGTGCCAGCAGCCAAGATCTAGTTAAATACACCGGGGAGCTGTTTTTT. It yields the protein CASSQDLVKYTGELFF.

The V gene is TRBV19, the J gene TRBJ1-2; TRBD1 is a possible D gene (6 bases). The germline gives CDR1 LNHDA, CDR2 SQIVND (reference sequence). CDR3 size: 15 residues. V dropped 1 base and J dropped 0 bases, with 9 bases sitting between them. CDR3 sequence reads: CASSIGDISNYGYTF. DNA for the CDR3: TGTGCCAGTAGTATAGGGGACATCTCTAACTATGGCTACACCTTC.

The chain uses TRBV5-1 and TRBJ1-2; 7 positions match TRBD1. The CDR3 extends over 13 amino acids. The V and J ends lost 4 bases and 4 bases, in that order; junction bases with no gene match: 4. Looked up from germline, CDR1 is SGHRS and CDR2 is YFSETQ. This chain's CDR3 is CASSGWDSYGYTF. CDR3 bases: TGCGCCAGCAGCGGATGGGACAGCTATGGCTACACCTTC.

This rearrangement joins TRBV11-2 to TRBJ2-5; possibly TRBD2 for D (5 bases). The V end was cut by 1 base, the J end by 0 bases, with 12 bases between. Germline V CDR1 and CDR2: SGHAT, FQNNGV. CDR3 size: 16 residues. The CDR3, as DNA: TGTGCCAGCAGCTTAGTGGGCGGGTTGTACCAAGAGACCCAGTACTTC. Translating it yields CASSLVGGLYQETQYF. Supplemented by reference TRBV11-2 and TRBJ2-5, the full variable domain reads EAGVAQSPRYKIIEKRQSVAFWCNPISGHATLYWYQQILGQGPKLLIQFQNNGVVDDSQLPKDRFSAERLKGVDSTLKIQPAKLEDSAVYLCASSLVGGLYQETQYFGPGTRLLVL.

The chain joins TRBV2 to TRBJ1-5; weak D call: TRBD1 (6 bases). Between the trimmed V and J ends, which lost 4 bases and 4 bases, there was a span of 11 bases. The CDR3 length is 14 residues. Germline lookup yields CDR1 SNHLY and CDR2 FYNNEI. The CDR3 DNA sequence: TGTGCCAGCAGTGGACAGGTGAGGAATCAGCCCCAGCATTTT. Translating gives CASSGQVRNQPQHF.